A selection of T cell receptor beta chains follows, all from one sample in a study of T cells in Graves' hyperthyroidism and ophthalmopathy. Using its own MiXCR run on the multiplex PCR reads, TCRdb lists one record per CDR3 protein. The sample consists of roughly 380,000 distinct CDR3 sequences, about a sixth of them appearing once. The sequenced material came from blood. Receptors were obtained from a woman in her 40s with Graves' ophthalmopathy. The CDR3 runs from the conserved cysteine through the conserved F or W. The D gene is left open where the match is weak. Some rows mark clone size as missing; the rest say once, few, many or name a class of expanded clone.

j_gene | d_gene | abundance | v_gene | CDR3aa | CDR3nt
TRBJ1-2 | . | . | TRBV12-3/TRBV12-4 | CASSFGLADGYTF | TGTGCCAGCAGTTTCGGGCTAGCAGATGGCTACACCTTC
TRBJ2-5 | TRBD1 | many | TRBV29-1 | CSATTGDGETQYF | TGCAGCGCCACGACAGGGGATGGGGAGACCCAGTACTTC
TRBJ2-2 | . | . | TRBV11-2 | CASSFLSGDTGELFF | TGTGCCAGCAGCTTTCTAAGCGGAGACACCGGGGAGCTGTTTTTT
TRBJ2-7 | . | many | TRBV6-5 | CASSYSSSGSEQYF | TGTGCCAGCAGTTACTCGAGCTCGGGATCCGAGCAGTACTTC
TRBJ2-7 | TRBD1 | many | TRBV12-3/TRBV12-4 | CASSPRVGQRSYEQYF | TGTGCCAGCAGTCCGAGGGTGGGACAGCGATCCTACGAGCAGTACTTC
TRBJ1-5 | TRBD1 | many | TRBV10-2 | CATTTGAGNQPQHF | TGCGCCACGACTACAGGGGCTGGCAATCAGCCCCAGCATTTT
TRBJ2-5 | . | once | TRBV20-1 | CSAGRQFTETQYF | TGCAGTGCTGGAAGACAGTTCACGGAGACCCAGTACTTC
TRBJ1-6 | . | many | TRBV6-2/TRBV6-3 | CASRVNRVDSPLHF | TGTGCCAGCAGGGTGAACAGGGTTGATTCACCCCTCCACTTT
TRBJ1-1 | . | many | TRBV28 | CASSTGRMNTEAFF | TGTGCCAGCAGTACGGGACGGATGAACACTGAAGCTTTCTTT
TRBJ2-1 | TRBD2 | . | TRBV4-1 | CASSPGQAGGYEQFF | TGCGCCAGCAGCCCTGGACAAGCGGGAGGCTACGAGCAGTTCTTC
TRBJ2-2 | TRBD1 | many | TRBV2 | CASTEQGRSGELFF | TGTGCCAGCACAGAACAGGGGCGATCCGGGGAGCTGTTTTTT
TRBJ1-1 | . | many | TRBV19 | CASIMGGSEAFF | TGTGCCAGTATTATGGGCGGGAGTGAAGCTTTCTTT
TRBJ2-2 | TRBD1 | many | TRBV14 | CASSRRGHTGELFF | TGTGCCAGCAGCCGTAGGGGGCACACCGGGGAGCTGTTTTTT
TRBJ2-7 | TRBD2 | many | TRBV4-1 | CASSPGTSGIYEQYF | TGCGCCAGCAGCCCTGGAACTAGCGGGATATACGAGCAGTACTTC
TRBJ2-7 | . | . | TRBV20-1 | CSAYEAGRGYEQYF | TGCAGTGCCTACGAAGCAGGCAGGGGTTACGAGCAGTACTTC
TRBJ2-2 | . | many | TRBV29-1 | CSVDGSGRNTGELFF | TGCAGCGTTGACGGGTCGGGGCGAAACACCGGGGAGCTGTTTTTT
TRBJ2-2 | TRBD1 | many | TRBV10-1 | CASRDRGTGELFF | TGCGCCAGCCGGGACAGGGGGACCGGGGAGCTGTTTTTT
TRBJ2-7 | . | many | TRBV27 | CASSLFASMSYEQYF | TGTGCCAGCAGTTTATTCGCTAGCATGTCTTACGAGCAGTACTTC
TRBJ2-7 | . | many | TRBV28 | CASSLWSTAYEQYF | TGTGCCAGCAGTTTATGGTCGACAGCCTACGAGCAGTACTTC
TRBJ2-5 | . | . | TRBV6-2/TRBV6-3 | CASSYSSGDQETQYF | TGTGCCAGCAGTTACAGTAGTGGAGACCAAGAGACCCAGTACTTC
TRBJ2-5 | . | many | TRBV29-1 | CSVEVPARTIQETQYF | TGCAGCGTTGAAGTCCCAGCCAGGACGATCCAAGAGACCCAGTACTTC
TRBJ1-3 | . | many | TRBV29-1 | CSVVGGFGNTIYF | TGCAGCGTTGTGGGAGGGTTTGGAAACACCATATATTTT
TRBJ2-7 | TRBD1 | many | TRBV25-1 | CASSGPGQGPYEQYF | TGTGCCAGCAGTGGCCCGGGACAGGGCCCCTACGAGCAGTACTTC
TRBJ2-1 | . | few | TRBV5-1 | CASSLRAEYNEQFF | TGCGCCAGCAGCTTGAGAGCGGAGTACAATGAGCAGTTCTTC
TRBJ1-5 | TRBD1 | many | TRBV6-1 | CASRQGAIQPQHF | TGTGCCAGCAGACAGGGGGCGATTCAGCCCCAGCATTTT
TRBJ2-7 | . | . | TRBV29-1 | CSGGTAYEQYF | TGCAGCGGCGGGACAGCCTACGAGCAGTACTTC
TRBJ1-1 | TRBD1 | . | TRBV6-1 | CASRGGQPNTEAFF | TGTGCCAGCAGAGGGGGACAGCCGAACACTGAAGCTTTCTTT
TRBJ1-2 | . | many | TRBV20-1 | CSARDLQIINYGYTF | TGCAGTGCTAGAGATTTACAGATAATTAACTATGGCTACACCTTC
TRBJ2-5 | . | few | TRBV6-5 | CASSYWAPGSRETQYF | TGTGCCAGCAGTTACTGGGCTCCAGGGTCGCGGGAGACCCAGTACTTC
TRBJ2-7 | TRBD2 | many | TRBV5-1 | CASSLAEGSGRAEGFGPYF | TGCGCCAGCAGCTTGGCCGAGGGTAGCGGGAGGGCCGAAGGTTTTGGGCCGTACTTC
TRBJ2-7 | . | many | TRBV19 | CASSVTGTPYEQYF | TGTGCCAGTAGTGTCACCGGGACGCCCTACGAGCAGTACTTC
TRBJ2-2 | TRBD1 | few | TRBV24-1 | CATSVPGQGANGELFF | TGTGCCACCAGTGTACCGGGACAGGGGGCGAACGGGGAGCTGTTTTTT
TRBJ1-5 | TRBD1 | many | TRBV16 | CASSQTGTGTQPQHF | TGTGCCAGCAGCCAAACAGGGACAGGGACTCAGCCCCAGCATTTT
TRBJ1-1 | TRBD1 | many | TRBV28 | CASYRQGARDTEAFF | TGTGCCTCCTACCGCCAGGGGGCAAGGGACACTGAAGCTTTCTTT
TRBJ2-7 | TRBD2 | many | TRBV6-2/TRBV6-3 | CATQTPGLAGYEQYF | TGTGCCACGCAAACGCCGGGACTAGCGGGCTACGAGCAGTACTTC
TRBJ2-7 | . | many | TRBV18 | CASSQGQQLGLDF | TGTGCCAGCTCACAAGGTCAACAGTTAGGTCTCGACTTC
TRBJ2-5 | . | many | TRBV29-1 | CAGGPSGETQYF | TGCGCAGGAGGGCCATCGGGAGAGACCCAGTACTTC
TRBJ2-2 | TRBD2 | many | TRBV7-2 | CASSLAGLAGANTGELFF | TGTGCCAGCAGCTTAGCGGGGCTAGCGGGAGCGAACACCGGGGAGCTGTTTTTT
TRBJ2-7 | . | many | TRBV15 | CATSRERLAGEQYF | TGTGCCACCAGCAGAGAGCGGCTTGCGGGCGAGCAGTACTTC
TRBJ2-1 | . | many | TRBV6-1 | CASSEEGLHNDPFF | TGTGCCAGCAGTGAAGAAGGCCTACACAATGATCCGTTCTTC
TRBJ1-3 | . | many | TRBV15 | CATSTRLSSGNTIYF | TGTGCCACCAGCACCCGTCTAAGCTCTGGAAACACCATATATTTT
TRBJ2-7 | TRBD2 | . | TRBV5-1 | CASSLATGTSGAYEQYF | TGCGCCAGCAGCTTGGCAACCGGGACTAGCGGGGCCTACGAGCAGTACTTC
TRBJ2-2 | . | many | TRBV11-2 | CASISRLVRVDGELFF | TGTGCCAGCATTTCACGGCTAGTGCGGGTAGACGGGGAGCTGTTTTTT